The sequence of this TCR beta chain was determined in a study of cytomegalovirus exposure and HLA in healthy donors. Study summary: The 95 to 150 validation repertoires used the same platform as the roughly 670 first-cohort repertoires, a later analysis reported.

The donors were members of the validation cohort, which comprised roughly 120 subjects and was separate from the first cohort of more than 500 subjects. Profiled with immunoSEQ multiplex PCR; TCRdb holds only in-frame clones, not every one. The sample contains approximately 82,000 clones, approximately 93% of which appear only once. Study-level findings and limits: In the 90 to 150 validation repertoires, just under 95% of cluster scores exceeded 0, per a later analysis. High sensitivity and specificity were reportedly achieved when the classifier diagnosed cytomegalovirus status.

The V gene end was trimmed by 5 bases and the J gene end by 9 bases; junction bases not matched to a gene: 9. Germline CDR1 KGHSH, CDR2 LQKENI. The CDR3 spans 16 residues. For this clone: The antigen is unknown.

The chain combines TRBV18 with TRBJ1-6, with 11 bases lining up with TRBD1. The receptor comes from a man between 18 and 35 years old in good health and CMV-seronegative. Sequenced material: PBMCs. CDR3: CASSTWDRGSSSPLHF. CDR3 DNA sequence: TGTGCCAGCTCAACATGGGACAGGGGGAGTAGTTCACCCCTCCACTTT.